This T cell receptor (beta chain) stems from a study of blood T cell repertoires in COVID-19. In the study overall: Spain, Italy and the United States supplied samples that represented acute and convalescent COVID-19.

The CDR3 loop spans 19 amino acids. The germline gives CDR1 LGHNA, CDR2 YNFKEQ. With 1 base removed from V and 0 bases from J, the gap between germline ends came to 19 bases. Per the authors' pipeline: Counts of nucleated cells, estimated from reference gene primer amplification, were obtained. Generated by immunoSEQ multiplex PCR, the TCRdb table keeps only in-frame clones and is missing some. That table furnishes V, J and clone size, whereas the DNA furnished D and trimming. This sample has roughly 410,000 clones, with approximately 89% found just once. Sequencing was carried out using peripheral blood. The genes are TRBV4-2 and TRBJ1-5, with D possibly being TRBD1 (6 bases). This TCR came from a woman between 40 and 50 years old with COVID-19, enrolled during active disease. This chain's CDR3 is CASSQGGGISDHSNQPQHF. In DNA form, the CDR3 reads TGTGCCAGCAGCCAAGGGGGGGGCATTTCAGACCATAGCAATCAGCCCCAGCATTTT.